The entry below gives a single T cell receptor (beta chain) sequence along with its context. One end of the junction fails to match germline, which may point to a read error. TCRdb re-called the PCR reads with MiXCR, one entry per CDR3 protein. The sample consists of some 11,000 distinct CDR3 sequences, roughly 51% of them appearing once. The data originate from a study of tumor-infiltrating lymphocytes in oesophageal squamous cell carcinoma. The CDR3 contains 14 residues. The V gene's germline CDR1 is MDHEN and CDR2 SYDVKM. This sequence was found in a female donor with esophageal squamous cell carcinoma. The rearrangement uses TRBV28 and TRBJ2-3; TRBD1 matches 11 bases. The J call may be in error: the DNA end matches TRBJ2-7 better. Material for sequencing was esophageal tumor tissue. The CDR3: CASSLWGQGGEQYF. CDR3 in DNA: TGTGCCAGCAGTCTATGGGGACAGGGGGGCGAGCAGTACTTC.